These 7 T cell receptor beta chains share one sample of origin, sequenced in a study of blood T cell repertoires in COVID-19. Clones were read by immunoSEQ multiplex PCR, and TCRdb kept only the in-frame ones, dropping some. The sample includes roughly 99,000 clones, roughly 80% seen only once; the top ten take roughly 4.6%. The sequenced material came from peripheral blood. The source of these receptors is a human donor in a cohort sampled during active COVID-19.

The genes are TRBV3-1 (or the pseudogene TRBV3-2) and TRBJ2-5, with TRBD1 as a possible D gene (7 bases). Trimming removed 9 bases from V and 4 bases from J, with 15 bases in between. The CDR3 is 13 residues long. Germline assignment: CDR1 LGHDT and CDR2 YNNKEL (reference sequence). The CDR3 bases are TGTGCCAGTGGTTACAGGGGAGGAGAGACCCAGTACTTC. This sequence encodes CASGYRGGETQYF.

This clone was seen only a few times. The chain links TRBV24-1 to TRBJ1-5, with D unresolved. Germline V lookup: CDR1 KGHDR, CDR2 SFDVKD. V lost 5 bases and J 6 bases, leaving 10 bases between the germline ends. The CDR3 contains 13 residues. CDR3 region: CATSVEGGQPQHF. In DNA form, the CDR3 reads TGTGCCACCAGTGTGGAGGGCGGTCAGCCCCAGCATTTT.

The V gene is TRBV18, the J gene TRBJ2-3; possible D gene TRBD2, 7 bases. V was shortened by 3 bases and J by 1 base, with 14 bases between the two germline ends. There are 16 residues in the CDR3. Germline CDR1 reads KGHSH; CDR2 reads LQKENI. The CDR3 is CASSPPTGGGTDTQYF. The CDR3 coding sequence is TGTGCCAGCTCACCGCCGACGGGGGGCGGCACAGATACGCAGTATTTT.

The V and J genes are TRBV6-6 and TRBJ2-1; TRBD2 matches 8 bases. The germline V gene has CDR1 MNHNY and CDR2 SVGAGI (reference sequence). The V gene end was trimmed by 9 bases and the J gene end by 4 bases; junction bases not matched to a gene: 8. The CDR3 consists of 14 residues. DNA for the CDR3: TGTGCCAGTGCCCGAGCGGGGGAATACAATGAGCAGTTCTTC. Protein sequence: CASARAGEYNEQFF.

A few counts support this clone. The V and J genes are TRBV7-9 and TRBJ2-7; 10 nucleotides align to TRBD2. Germline trimming cut 4 bases from V and 5 bases from J; bases unmatched to any gene: 8. In germline, CDR1 is SEHNR, CDR2 FQNEAQ (reference sequence). The CDR3 totals 15 residues. Here the CDR3 reads CASSYGAGGPHEQYF. CDR3 DNA sequence: TGTGCCAGCAGCTACGGAGCGGGAGGGCCGCACGAGCAGTACTTC.

J is TRBJ2-1 and V is TRBV28; 15 bases agree with TRBD2. The CDR3 sequence is 17 residues long. Germline-derived CDR1 and CDR2 are MDHEN and SYDVKM. The V gene end was trimmed by 4 bases and the J gene end by 8 bases; junction bases not matched to a gene: 9. The CDR3 reads CASSSLGTSGRIDEQFF. The CDR3 DNA reads TGTGCCAGCAGTTCTCTTGGGACTAGCGGGAGGATCGATGAGCAGTTCTTC. The full variable domain, with the rest looked up from reference TRBV28 and TRBJ2-1, is DVKVTQSSRYLVKRTGEKVFLECVQDMDHENMFWYRQDPGLGLRLIYFSYDVKMKEKGDIPEGYSVSREKKERFSLILESASTNQTSMYLCASSSLGTSGRIDEQFFGPGTRLTVL.

This sequence joins TRBV10-3 and TRBJ1-2; TRBD1 aligns across 10 bases. The CDR3 extends over 18 amino acids. V was pared by 5 bases and J by 2 bases, with 14 bases of the junction left unmatched. CDR1 is ENHRY, CDR2 SYGVKD, per germline. The CDR3 DNA reads TGTGCCATCAGTTCACCCACGGGACAGGGGACAGTAAACTATGGCTACACCTTC. This encodes CAISSPTGQGTVNYGYTF.